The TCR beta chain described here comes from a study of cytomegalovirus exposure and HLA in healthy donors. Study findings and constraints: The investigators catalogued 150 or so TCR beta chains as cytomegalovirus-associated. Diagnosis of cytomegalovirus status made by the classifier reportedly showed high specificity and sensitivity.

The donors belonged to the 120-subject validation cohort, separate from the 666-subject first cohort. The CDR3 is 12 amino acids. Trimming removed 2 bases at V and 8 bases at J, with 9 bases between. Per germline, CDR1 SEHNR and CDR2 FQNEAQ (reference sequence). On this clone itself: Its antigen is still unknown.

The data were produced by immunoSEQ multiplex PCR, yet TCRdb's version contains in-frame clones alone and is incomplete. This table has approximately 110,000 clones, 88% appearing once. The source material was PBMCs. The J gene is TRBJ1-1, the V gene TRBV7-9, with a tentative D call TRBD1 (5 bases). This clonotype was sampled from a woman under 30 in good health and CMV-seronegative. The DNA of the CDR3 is TGTGCCAGCAGCTTAATCGGGGGAGAAGCTTTCTTT. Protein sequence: CASSLIGGEAFF.